This paragraph reports one T cell receptor (beta chain). Antigen: not known. This was the immunoSEQ v3.0 assay at survey level. Profiled with immunoSEQ multiplex PCR; TCRdb holds only in-frame clones, not every one. The sample includes some 23,000 clones, roughly four fifths of them seen just once. The data belong to a study of long-term antiretroviral therapy in people with HIV. Study-wide context: The 2015 immediate-ART recommendation was preceded by the earliest samples by about a decade. Findings and limits, study-wide: Clones that had undergone expansion before ART prevailed in the repertoire throughout all time points. Once patients were on ART, diversity went higher but still fell short of transplant donor controls.

Germline values: CDR1 SGHDT, CDR2 YYEEEE. V lost 0 bases, J lost 7 bases, and 7 bases lay in between. This CDR3 comprises 12 residues. The sequences come from unsorted PBMCs, collected 0.3 years after starting antiretroviral therapy. The TCR comes from a man in his fifties or sixties with HIV. This chain joins TRBV5-6 and TRBJ1-1; D call uncertain. CDR3 protein: CASSLEGIEAFF. The CDR3 nucleotides are TGTGCCAGCAGCTTGGAAGGGATTGAAGCTTTCTTT.